This entry concerns a single T cell receptor beta chain. This sample stems from a study of blood T cell repertoires in COVID-19. Study summary: In each case, the material was cDNA or gDNA derived from T cells, B-cell-depleted T cells, or PBMCs.

Grouping used clinical history reported by participants in a survey and questionnaire. How the authors handled the data: Estimation of nucleated cell counts relied on the amplification of reference gene primers. Only in-frame clones appear in the TCRdb table, and some are missing; sequencing was by immunoSEQ multiplex PCR. The V and J calls and clone size were taken over from that table, and D and trimming were inferred from the DNA. The profile shows about 400,000 clones, approximately 85% of them singletons. Germline V gene sequence: CDR1 SGDLS, CDR2 YYNGEE. V lost 2 bases, J lost 9 bases, and 15 bases lay in between. The CDR3 totals 15 residues.

This chain links TRBV9 with TRBJ1-6; no clear D gene. This TCR derives from a woman in her thirties or forties with acute COVID-19. The sequenced sample was PBMCs or T cells enriched from blood (not recorded which). DNA of the CDR3: TGTGCCAGCAGCGTCCTTTCCCCTCTAGGTTCACCCCTCCACTTT. Translation gives CASSVLSPLGSPLHF.